A selection of T cell receptor beta chains follows, all from one sample in a study of blood T cell repertoires in COVID-19. Sequencing used immunoSEQ multiplex PCR; TCRdb keeps in-frame clones, though not all of them. The data hold some 220,000 clones, with approximately 78% observed a single time. The sample comprised peripheral blood. The receptors were gathered from a woman aged 70-85 years with COVID-19, enrolled during active disease. The CDR3 runs from the conserved cysteine through the conserved F or W. The D gene is left open where the match is weak. Clone size is shown for a subset of rows, as once, few, many or a class of expanded clone.

TRBV3-1/TRBV3-2	TRBJ2-1	.	few	CASSQDVHRGYNEQFF	TGTGCCAGCAGCCAAGATGTCCATAGGGGCTACAATGAGCAGTTCTTC
TRBV7-8	TRBJ2-7	TRBD2	.	CASSLGSGVAYEQYF	TGTGCCAGCAGCTTAGGGAGCGGGGTTGCCTACGAGCAGTACTTC
TRBV24-1	TRBJ1-1	.	few	CATKAGLNTEAFF	TGTGCCACCAAGGCGGGCCTGAACACTGAAGCTTTCTTT
TRBV28	TRBJ2-7	TRBD2	.	CASSPSGRARYEQYF	TGTGCCAGCAGTCCTAGCGGGAGGGCCCGATACGAGCAGTACTTC
TRBV2	TRBJ2-7	.	few	CASKSGRSSYEQYF	TGTGCCAGCAAAAGCGGAAGGAGCTCCTACGAGCAGTACTTC
TRBV11-2	TRBJ2-1	TRBD2	.	CASSLERGWASGPYNEQFF	TGTGCCAGCAGCTTAGAGAGGGGATGGGCTAGCGGTCCCTACAATGAGCAGTTCTTC
TRBV7-9	TRBJ2-7	TRBD1	.	CASSTRQGNYEQYF	TGTGCCAGCAGCACACGACAGGGAAACTACGAGCAGTACTTC
TRBV24-1	TRBJ1-2	TRBD1	.	CATSDSRQGSGYTF	TGTGCCACCAGTGATTCGCGACAGGGGAGCGGCTACACCTTC
TRBV18	TRBJ1-2	.	.	CASSPRVENYGYTF	TGTGCCAGCTCCCCCAGGGTTGAGAACTATGGCTACACCTTC
TRBV7-9	TRBJ1-4	.	.	CASSSSTGSNEKLFF	TGTGCCAGCAGCTCCTCGACAGGCTCTAATGAAAAACTGTTTTTT
TRBV6-5	TRBJ1-2	.	once	CASSSTWRAGYTF	TGTGCCAGCAGTAGCACATGGCGGGCTGGCTACACCTTC
TRBV5-1	TRBJ2-1	.	.	CASRGERGNEQFF	TGCGCCAGCAGAGGTGAAAGGGGCAATGAGCAGTTCTTC
TRBV29-1	TRBJ2-5	TRBD1	.	CSVEGEPSGQGYETQYF	TGCAGCGTTGAAGGGGAACCTTCGGGACAGGGATACGAGACCCAGTACTTC
TRBV7-8	TRBJ2-7	.	.	CASSRSYEQYF	TGTGCCAGCAGCCGGAGTTACGAGCAGTACTTC
TRBV7-2	TRBJ1-4	.	.	CASSPDWVNEKLFF	TGTGCCAGCAGCCCAGACTGGGTTAATGAAAAACTGTTTTTT
TRBV30	TRBJ1-6	.	.	CAWGARQDRYNSPLHF	TGTGCCTGGGGAGCCCGACAGGACCGCTATAATTCACCCCTCCACTTT
TRBV28	TRBJ1-5	.	.	CASSSSGYRGNQPQHF	TGTGCCAGCAGTTCCTCAGGGTACCGGGGCAATCAGCCCCAGCATTTT
TRBV7-8	TRBJ2-1	TRBD2	.	CASSLWPGLTLRNEQFF	TGTGCCAGCAGCTTATGGCCGGGACTAACCCTACGGAATGAGCAGTTCTTC